The present entry profiles one T cell receptor (beta chain) with its context. Its antigen is undetermined. The record originates from a study of T-cell reconstitution after alpha-beta-depleted transplantation in children. This CDR3 is 15 amino acids long. V shed 1 base and J shed 5 bases, with 14 bases lying between them. Germline V lookup: CDR1 SGHAT, CDR2 FQNNGV. Study-wide results and caveats: T-cell counts and diversity were attributed mostly to newly produced T cells one year after transplant. High day-60 TCRbeta diversity in some patients came from surviving recipient T cells and thymic progenitors.

During its preparation, the TCRbeta library received unique molecular identifiers. TCRdb ran MiXCR on the PCR reads and lists one entry per CDR3 protein. The data contain roughly 570,000 distinct CDR3 sequences, 25% to 30% of them seen just once; the ten biggest clones take up less than 40%. The material sequenced was PBMCs, taken before TCRalphabeta/CD19-depleted stem cell transplant. The V and J genes are TRBV11-2 and TRBJ2-5, with a possible D match to TRBD1 (6 bases). The clonotype was recovered from a boy under two years old with Wiskott-Aldrich syndrome, due to receive a stem cell transplant. The CDR3: CASSLGAWGRETQYF. In DNA form, the CDR3 reads TGTGCCAGCAGCTTAGGGGCTTGGGGGCGGGAGACCCAGTACTTC.